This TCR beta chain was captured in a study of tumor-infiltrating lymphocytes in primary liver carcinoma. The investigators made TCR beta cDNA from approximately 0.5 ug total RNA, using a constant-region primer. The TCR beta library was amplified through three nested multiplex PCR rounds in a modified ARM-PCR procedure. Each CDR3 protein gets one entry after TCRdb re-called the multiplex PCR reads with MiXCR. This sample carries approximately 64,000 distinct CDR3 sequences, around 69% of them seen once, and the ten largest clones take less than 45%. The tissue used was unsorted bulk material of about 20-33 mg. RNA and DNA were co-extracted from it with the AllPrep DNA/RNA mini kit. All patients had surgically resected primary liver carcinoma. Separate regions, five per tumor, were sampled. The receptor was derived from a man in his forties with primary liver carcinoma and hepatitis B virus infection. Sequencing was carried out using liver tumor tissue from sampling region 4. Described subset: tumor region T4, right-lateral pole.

This chain's CDR3 is CSVATLRPWSRQQFF. CDR3 in DNA: TGCAGCGTCGCCACGCTTCGGCCCTGGTCCCGTCAGCAGTTCTTC. The gene calls are TRBV29-1 and TRBJ2-1; D remains ambiguous. This CDR3 has 15 amino acids. Germline CDR1 reads SQVTM; CDR2 reads ANQGSEA. Trimming stripped 6 bases from V and 11 bases from J, with 26 bases between.